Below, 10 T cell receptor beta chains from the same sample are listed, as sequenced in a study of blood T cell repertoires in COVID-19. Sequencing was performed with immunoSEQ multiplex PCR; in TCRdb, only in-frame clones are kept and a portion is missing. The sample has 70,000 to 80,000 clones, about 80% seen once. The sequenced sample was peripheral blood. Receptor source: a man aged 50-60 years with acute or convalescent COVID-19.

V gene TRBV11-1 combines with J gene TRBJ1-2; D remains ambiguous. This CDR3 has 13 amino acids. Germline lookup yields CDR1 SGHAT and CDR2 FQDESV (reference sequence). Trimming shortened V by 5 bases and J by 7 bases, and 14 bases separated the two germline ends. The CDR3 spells CASSPDVAAGYTF. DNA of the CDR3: TGTGCCAGCAGCCCTGATGTCGCGGCTGGCTACACCTTC.

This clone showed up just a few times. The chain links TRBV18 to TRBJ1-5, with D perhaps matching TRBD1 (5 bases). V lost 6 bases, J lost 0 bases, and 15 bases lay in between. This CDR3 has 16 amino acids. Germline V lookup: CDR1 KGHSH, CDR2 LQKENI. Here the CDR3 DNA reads TGTGCCAGCTCGCCGGGGGTGCCAGATAGCAATCAGCCCCAGCATTTT. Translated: CASSPGVPDSNQPQHF.

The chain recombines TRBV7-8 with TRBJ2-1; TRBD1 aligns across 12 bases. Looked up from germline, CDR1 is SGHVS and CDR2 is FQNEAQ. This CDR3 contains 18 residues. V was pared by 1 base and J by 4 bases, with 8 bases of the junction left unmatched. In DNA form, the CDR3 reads TGTGCCAGCAGCTTAGAACTGAGGGACAGGGGGCGTTACAATGAGCAGTTCTTC. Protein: CASSLELRDRGRYNEQFF. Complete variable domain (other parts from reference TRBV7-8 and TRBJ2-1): GAGVSQSPRYKVAKRGQDVALRCDPISGHVSLFWYQQALGQGPEFLTYFQNEAQLDKSGLPSDRFFAERPEGSVSTLKIQRTQQEDSAVYLCASSLELRDRGRYNEQFFGPGTRLTVL.

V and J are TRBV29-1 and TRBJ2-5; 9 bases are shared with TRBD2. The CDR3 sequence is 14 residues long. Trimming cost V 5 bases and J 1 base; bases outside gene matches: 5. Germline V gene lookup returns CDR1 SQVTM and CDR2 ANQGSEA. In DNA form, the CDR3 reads TGCAGCGTTTCCCAGACTAGCGGCCAAGAGACCCAGTACTTC. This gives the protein CSVSQTSGQETQYF.

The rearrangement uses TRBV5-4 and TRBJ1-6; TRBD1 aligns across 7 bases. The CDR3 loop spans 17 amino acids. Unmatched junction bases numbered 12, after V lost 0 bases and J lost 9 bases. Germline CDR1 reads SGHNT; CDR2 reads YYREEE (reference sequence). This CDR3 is CASSLATGRDLVSPLHF. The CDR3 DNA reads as TGTGCCAGCAGCTTGGCGACAGGGAGAGATTTGGTTTCACCCCTCCACTTT.

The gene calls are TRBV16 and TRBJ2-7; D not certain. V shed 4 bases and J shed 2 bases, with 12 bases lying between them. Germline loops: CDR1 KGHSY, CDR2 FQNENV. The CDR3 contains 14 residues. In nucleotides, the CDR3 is TGTGCCAGCAGCCTCGAGGCCGTTCCCTACGAGCAGTACTTC. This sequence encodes CASSLEAVPYEQYF.

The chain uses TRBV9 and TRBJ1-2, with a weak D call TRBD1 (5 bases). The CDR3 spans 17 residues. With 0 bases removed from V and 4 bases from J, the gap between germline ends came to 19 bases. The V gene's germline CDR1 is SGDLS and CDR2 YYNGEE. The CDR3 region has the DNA TGTGCCAGCAGCGTAGGATCCAGACCCAACGGGGGCTATGGCTACACCTTC. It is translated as CASSVGSRPNGGYGYTF.

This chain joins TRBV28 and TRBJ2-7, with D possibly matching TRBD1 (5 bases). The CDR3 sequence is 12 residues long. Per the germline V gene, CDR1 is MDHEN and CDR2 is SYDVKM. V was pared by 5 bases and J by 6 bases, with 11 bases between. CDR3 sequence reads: CASSPGFLEQYF. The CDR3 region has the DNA TGTGCCAGCAGTCCAGGGTTCCTCGAGCAGTACTTC.

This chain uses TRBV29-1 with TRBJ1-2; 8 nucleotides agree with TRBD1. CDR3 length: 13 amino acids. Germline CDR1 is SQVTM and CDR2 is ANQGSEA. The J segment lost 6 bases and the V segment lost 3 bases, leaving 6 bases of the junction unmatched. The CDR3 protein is CSVEGTGGNGYTF. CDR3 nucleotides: TGCAGCGTTGAGGGGACAGGAGGTAATGGCTACACCTTC.

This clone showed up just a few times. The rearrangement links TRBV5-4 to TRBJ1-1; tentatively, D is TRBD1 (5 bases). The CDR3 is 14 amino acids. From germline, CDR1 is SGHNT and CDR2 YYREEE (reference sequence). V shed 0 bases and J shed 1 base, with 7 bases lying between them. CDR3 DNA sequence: TGTGCCAGCAGCTTGGCCAGGGCGAACACTGAAGCTTTCTTT. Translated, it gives CASSLARANTEAFF.